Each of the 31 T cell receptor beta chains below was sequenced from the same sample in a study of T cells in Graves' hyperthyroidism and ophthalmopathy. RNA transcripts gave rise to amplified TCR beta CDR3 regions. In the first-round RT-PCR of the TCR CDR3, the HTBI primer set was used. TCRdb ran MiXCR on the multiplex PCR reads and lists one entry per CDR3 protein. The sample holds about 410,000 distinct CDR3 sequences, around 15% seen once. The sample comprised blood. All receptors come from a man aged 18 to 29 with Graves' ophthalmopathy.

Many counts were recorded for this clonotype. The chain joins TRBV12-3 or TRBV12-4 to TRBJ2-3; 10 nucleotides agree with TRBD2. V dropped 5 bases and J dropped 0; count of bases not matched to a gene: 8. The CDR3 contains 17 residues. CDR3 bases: TGTGCCAGCAGTCCCCATAGAGCGGGGGGGAGCACAGATACGCAGTATTTT. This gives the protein CASSPHRAGGSTDTQYF.

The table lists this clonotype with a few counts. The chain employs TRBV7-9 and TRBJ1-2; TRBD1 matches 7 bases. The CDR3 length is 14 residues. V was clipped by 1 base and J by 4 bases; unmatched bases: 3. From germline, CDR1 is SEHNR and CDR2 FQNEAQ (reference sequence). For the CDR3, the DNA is TGTGCCAGCAGCTTAGGGACAGGACGCTATGGCTACACCTTC. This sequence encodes CASSLGTGRYGYTF.

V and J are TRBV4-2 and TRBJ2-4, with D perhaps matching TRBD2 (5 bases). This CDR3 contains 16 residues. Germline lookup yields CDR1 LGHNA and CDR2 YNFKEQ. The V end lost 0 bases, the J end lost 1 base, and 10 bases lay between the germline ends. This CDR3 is CASSQDLRGAKNIQYF. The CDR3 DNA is TGTGCCAGCAGCCAAGATCTTAGAGGGGCCAAAAACATTCAGTACTTC.

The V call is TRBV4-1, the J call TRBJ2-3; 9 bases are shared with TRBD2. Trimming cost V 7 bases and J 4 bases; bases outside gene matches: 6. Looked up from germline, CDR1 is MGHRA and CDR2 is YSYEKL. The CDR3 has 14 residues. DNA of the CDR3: TGCGCCAGCAACCCTAGCGGGGAATCAGATACGCAGTATTTT. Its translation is CASNPSGESDTQYF.

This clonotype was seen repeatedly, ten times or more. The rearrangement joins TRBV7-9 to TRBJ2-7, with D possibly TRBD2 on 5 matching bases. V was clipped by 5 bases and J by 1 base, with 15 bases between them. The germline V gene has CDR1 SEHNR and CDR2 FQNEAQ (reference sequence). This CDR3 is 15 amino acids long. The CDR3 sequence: CASSPGLRESYEQYF. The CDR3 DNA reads TGTGCCAGCAGCCCTGGTTTGAGGGAATCCTACGAGCAGTACTTC.

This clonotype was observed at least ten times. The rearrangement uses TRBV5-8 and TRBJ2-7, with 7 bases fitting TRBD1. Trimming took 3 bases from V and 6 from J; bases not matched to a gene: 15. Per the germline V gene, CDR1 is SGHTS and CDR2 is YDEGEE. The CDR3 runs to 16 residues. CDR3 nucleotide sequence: TGTGCCAGCAGCTGGGATCCCGGGACAGTGGGCGGCGAGCAGTACTTC. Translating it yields CASSWDPGTVGGEQYF.

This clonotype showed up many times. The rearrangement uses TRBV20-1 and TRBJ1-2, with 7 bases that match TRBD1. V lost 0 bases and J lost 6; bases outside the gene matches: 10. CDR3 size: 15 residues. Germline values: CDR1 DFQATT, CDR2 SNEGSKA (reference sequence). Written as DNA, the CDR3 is TGCAGTGCTAGAGACCCTGTGGCAGGGGGGAATGGCTACACCTTC. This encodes CSARDPVAGGNGYTF.

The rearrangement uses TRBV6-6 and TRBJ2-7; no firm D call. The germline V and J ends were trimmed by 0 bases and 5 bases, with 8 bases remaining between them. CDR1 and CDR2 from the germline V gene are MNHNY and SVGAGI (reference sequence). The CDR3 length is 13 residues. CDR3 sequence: CASSYSSLNEQYF. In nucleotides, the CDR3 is TGTGCCAGCAGTTACTCCTCCCTTAACGAGCAGTACTTC.

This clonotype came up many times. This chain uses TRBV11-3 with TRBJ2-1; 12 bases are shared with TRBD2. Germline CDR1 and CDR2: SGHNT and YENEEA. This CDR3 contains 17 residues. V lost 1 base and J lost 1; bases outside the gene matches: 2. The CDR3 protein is CASSLGGLAGSYNEQFF. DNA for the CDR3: TGTGCCAGCAGCTTAGGAGGACTAGCGGGGTCCTACAATGAGCAGTTCTTC.

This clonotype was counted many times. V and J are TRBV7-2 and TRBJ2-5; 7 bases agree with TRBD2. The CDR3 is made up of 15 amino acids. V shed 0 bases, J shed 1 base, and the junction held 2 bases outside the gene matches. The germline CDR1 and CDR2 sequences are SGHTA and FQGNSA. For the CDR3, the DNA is TGTGCCAGCAGCTTAGCACGGGGGGTCCAAGAGACCCAGTACTTC. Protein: CASSLARGVQETQYF.

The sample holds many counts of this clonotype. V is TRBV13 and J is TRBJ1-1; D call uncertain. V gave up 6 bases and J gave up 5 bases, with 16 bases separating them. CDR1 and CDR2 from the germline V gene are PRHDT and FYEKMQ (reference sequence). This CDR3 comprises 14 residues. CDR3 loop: CASSFGAGRTEAFF. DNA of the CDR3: TGTGCCAGCAGTTTTGGCGCGGGGAGAACTGAAGCTTTCTTT.

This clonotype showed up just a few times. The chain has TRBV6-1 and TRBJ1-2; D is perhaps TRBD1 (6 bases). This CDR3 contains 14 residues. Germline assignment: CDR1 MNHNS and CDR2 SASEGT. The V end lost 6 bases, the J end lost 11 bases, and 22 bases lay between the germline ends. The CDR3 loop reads CASSQSLTGNRYTF. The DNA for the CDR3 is TGTGCCAGCAGCCAGTCGCTTACAGGGAACCGATACACCTTC.

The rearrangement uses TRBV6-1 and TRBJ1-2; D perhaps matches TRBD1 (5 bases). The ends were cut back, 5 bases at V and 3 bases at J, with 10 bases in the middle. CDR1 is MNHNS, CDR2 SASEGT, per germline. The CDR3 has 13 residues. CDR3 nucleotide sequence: TGTGCCAGCAGTAGGGGACGGGACTATGGCTACACCTTC. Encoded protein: CASSRGRDYGYTF.

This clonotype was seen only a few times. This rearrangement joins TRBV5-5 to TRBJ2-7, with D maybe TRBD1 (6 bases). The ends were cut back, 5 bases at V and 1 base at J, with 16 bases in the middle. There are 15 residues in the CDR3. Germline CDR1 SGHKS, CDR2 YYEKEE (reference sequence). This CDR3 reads CASSPLPGASYEQYF. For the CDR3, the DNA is TGTGCCAGCAGTCCCCTCCCAGGGGCGTCCTACGAGCAGTACTTC. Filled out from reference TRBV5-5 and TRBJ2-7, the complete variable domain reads DAGVTQSPTHLIKTRGQQVTLRCSPISGHKSVSWYQQVLGQGPQFIFQYYEKEERGRGNFPDRFSARQFPNYSSELNVNALLLGDSALYLCASSPLPGASYEQYFGPGTRLTVT.

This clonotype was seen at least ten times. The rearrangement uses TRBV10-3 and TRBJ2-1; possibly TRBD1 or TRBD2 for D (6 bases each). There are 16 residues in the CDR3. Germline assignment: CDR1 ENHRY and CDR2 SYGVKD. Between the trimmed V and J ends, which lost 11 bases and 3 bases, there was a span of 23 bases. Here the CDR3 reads CASHQDGGHNYNEQFF. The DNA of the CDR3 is TGTGCCTCACATCAGGACGGGGGCCATAACTACAATGAGCAGTTCTTC.

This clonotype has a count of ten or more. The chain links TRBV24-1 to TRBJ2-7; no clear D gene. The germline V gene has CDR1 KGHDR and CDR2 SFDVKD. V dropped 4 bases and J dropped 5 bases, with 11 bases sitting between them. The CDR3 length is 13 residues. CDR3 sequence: CATSDPAVDEQYF. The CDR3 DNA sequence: TGTGCCACCAGTGACCCGGCCGTGGACGAGCAGTACTTC.

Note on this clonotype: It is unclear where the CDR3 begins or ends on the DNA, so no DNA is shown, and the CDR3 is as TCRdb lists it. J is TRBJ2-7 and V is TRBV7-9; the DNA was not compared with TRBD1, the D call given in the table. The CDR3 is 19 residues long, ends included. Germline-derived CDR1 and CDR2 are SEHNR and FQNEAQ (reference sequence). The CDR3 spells CASSFYICSARKDSYEQYF.

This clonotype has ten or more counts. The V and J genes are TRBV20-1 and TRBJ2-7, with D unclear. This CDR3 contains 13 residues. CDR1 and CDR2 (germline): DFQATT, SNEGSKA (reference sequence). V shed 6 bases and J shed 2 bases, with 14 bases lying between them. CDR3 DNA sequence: TGCAGTGCACCGACACTGATCGCCTACGAGCAGTACTTC. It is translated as CSAPTLIAYEQYF.

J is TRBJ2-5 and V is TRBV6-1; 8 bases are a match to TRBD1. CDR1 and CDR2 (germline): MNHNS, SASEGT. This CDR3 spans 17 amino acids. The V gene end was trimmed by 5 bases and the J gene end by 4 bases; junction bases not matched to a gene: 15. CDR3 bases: TGTGCCAGCAGTCCCCGCGGGACAGGATATACCCGAGAGACCCAGTACTTC. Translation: CASSPRGTGYTRETQYF.

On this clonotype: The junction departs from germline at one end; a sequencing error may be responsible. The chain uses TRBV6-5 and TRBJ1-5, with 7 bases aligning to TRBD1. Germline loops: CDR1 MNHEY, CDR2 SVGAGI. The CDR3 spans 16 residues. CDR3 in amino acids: CASSYLQGYSNQPRHF. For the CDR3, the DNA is TGTGCCAGCAGTTACTTACAGGGGTATAGCAATCAGCCCCGGCATTTT.

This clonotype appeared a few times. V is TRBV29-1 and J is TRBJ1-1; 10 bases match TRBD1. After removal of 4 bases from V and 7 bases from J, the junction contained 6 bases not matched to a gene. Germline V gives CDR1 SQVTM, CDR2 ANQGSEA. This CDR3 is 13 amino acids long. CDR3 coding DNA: TGCAGCGTTGCGGGACAGGGGATTATTGAAGCTTTCTTT. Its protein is CSVAGQGIIEAFF.

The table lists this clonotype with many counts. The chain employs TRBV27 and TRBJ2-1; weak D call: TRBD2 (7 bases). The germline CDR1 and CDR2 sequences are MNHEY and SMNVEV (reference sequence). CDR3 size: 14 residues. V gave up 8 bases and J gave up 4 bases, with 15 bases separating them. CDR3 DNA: TGTGCCAGCCAAACGGGGGGCCGGTACAATGAGCAGTTCTTC. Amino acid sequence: CASQTGGRYNEQFF.

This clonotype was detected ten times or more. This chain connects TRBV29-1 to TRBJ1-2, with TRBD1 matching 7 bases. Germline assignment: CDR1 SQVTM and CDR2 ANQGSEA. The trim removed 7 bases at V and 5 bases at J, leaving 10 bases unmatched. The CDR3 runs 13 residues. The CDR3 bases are TGCAGCGCCCGACAGGGAATACAGTATGGCTACACCTTC. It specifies CSARQGIQYGYTF.

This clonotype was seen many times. CDR3 in DNA: TGTGCCAGCAGCCTAACGCGTCGGCAGCCCCAGCATTTT. Its translation is CASSLTRRQPQHF. This chain links TRBV11-2 with TRBJ1-5; D is unclear. The CDR3 is made up of 13 amino acids. The V gene lost 5 bases and the J gene lost 7 bases, with 12 bases spanning the gap. Germline CDR1 and CDR2: SGHAT and FQNNGV.

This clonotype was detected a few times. The CDR3 region is CATSDHSGAGELFF. DNA of the CDR3: TGTGCCACCAGTGATCACTCCGGGGCCGGGGAGCTGTTTTTT. The V gene is TRBV24-1, the J gene TRBJ2-2; D might be TRBD2 (5 bases). The CDR3 has 14 residues. V dropped 3 bases and J dropped 6 bases, with 10 bases sitting between them. Germline loops: CDR1 KGHDR, CDR2 SFDVKD.

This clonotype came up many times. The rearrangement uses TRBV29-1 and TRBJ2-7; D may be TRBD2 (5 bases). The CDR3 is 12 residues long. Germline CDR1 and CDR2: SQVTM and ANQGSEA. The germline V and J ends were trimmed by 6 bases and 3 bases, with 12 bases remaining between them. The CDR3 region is CSVVYRGYEQYF. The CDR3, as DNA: TGCAGCGTCGTATACCGGGGCTACGAGCAGTACTTC.

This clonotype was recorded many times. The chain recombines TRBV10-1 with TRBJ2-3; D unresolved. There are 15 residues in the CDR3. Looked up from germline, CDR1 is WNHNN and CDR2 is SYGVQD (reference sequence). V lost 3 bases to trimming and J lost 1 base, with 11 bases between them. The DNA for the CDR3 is TGCGCCAGCAGTGATCCGCAGGAACGCACAGATACGCAGTATTTT. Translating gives CASSDPQERTDTQYF.

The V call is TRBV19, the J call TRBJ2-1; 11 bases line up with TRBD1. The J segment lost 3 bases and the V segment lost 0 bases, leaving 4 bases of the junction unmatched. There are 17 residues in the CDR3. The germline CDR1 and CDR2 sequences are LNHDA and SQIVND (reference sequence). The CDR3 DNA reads TGTGCCAGTAGTATAGAATCCGGGACAGGGGGCTACAATGAGCAGTTCTTC. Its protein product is CASSIESGTGGYNEQFF.

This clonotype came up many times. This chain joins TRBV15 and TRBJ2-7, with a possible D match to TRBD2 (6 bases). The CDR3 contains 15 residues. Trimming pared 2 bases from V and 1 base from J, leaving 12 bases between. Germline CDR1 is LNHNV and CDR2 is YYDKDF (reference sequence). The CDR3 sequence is CATSRRRGVSYEQYF. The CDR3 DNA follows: TGTGCCACCAGCAGAAGGCGGGGTGTTTCCTACGAGCAGTACTTC.

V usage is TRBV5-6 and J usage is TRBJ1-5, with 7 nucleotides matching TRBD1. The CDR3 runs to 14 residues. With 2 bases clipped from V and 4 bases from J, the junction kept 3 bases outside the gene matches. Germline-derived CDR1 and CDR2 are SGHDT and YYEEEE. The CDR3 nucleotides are TGTGCCAGCAGCTTTTGGGACAGAAATCAGCCCCAGCATTTT. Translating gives CASSFWDRNQPQHF.

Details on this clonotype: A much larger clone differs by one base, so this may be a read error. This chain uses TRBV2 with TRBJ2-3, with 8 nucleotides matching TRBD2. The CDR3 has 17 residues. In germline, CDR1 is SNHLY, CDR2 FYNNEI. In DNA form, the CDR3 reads TGTGCCAGCAGTGAAGACGGGGCGGGAGGAAGCAGAGATACGCAGTATTTT. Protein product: CASSEDGAGGSRDTQYF.